One sample yielded the 10 T cell receptor beta chains listed below, sequenced in a study of monozygotic twins with inflammatory bowel disease. TCRdb re-called the 5' RACE reads and gives one entry per CDR3 protein, without DNA. Its listing shows 300,000 to 400,000 distinct CDR3 sequences. Sequencing was carried out using blood. The receptor source for this set is a human donor with ulcerative colitis or Crohn's disease, or a healthy co-twin of an affected twin (not recorded which).

The CDR3 is CASSSTGVGGRKTQYF. The rearrangement links TRBV5-6 to TRBJ2-5; TCRdb returns TRBD1, unconfirmable since there is no DNA. Germline CDR1 is SGHDT and CDR2 is YYEEEE. The CDR3 is 16 amino acids.

The rearrangement links TRBV10-3 to TRBJ1-2; TCRdb indicates TRBD1, and absent DNA this call remains unverified. CDR3 size: 13 residues. Germline CDR1 is ENHRY and CDR2 is SYGVKD. The chain's CDR3 is CAISVTGGYGYTF.

J is TRBJ2-2 and V is TRBV20-1. The CDR3 consists of 13 residues. The V gene's germline CDR1 is DFQATT and CDR2 SNEGSKA (reference sequence). CDR3 sequence: CSARAPNTGELFF.

The CDR3 spells CASSLSSGEDTQYF. This rearrangement joins TRBV5-1 to TRBJ2-3; TCRdb proposes TRBD2, but this gene call is untestable without DNA. Germline V gives CDR1 SGHRS, CDR2 YFSETQ. This CDR3 contains 14 residues.

The chain links TRBV6-2 or TRBV6-3 to TRBJ2-5. The length of the CDR3 is 14 residues. Germline CDR1 is MNHEY and CDR2 is SVGEGT. The CDR3 loop reads CASSSRVPQETQYF.

The chain links TRBV6-6 to TRBJ2-2; TCRdb lists TRBD1, though no DNA is available to test this call. The germline CDR1 and CDR2 sequences are MNHNY and SVGAGI (reference sequence). The CDR3 totals 14 residues. CDR3 protein: CASSSGQQGGELFF.

V is TRBV5-1 and J is TRBJ2-2; TCRdb's D gene call, TRBD1, goes unchecked for lack of DNA. The CDR3 is made up of 15 amino acids. CDR1 SGHRS and CDR2 YFSETQ come from the germline V gene. CDR3 loop: CASREGGANTGELFF.

This chain connects TRBV6-6 to TRBJ2-3; TCRdb proposes TRBD1, but this gene call is untestable without DNA. Germline loops: CDR1 MNHNY, CDR2 SVGAGI (reference sequence). The CDR3 extends over 14 amino acids. CDR3 in amino acids: CASKGGGYTDTQYF.

This chain joins TRBV20-1 and TRBJ2-7; TCRdb proposes TRBD1, but this gene call is untestable without DNA. CDR3 length: 14 residues. CDR1 DFQATT and CDR2 SNEGSKA come from the germline V gene (reference sequence). The CDR3 region is CSAREGQARIEQYF.

The CDR3 reads CASSEEGINTEAFF. This rearrangement joins TRBV2 to TRBJ1-1; TCRdb indicates TRBD1, and absent DNA this call remains unverified. Germline V CDR1 and CDR2: SNHLY, FYNNEI. This CDR3 is built from 14 residues.